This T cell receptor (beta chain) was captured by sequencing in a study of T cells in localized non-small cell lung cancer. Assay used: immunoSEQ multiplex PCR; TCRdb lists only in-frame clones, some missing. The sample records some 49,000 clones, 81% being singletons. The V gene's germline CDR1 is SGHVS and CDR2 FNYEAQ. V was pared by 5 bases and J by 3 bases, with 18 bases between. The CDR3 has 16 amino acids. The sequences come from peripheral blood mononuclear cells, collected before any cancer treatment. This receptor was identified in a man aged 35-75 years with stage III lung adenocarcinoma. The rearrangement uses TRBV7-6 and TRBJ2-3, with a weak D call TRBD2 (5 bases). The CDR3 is CASSPSKEVGTDTQYF. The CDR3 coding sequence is TGTGCCAGCAGCCCATCTAAGGAGGTGGGGACAGATACGCAGTATTTT.